This record concerns one TCR beta chain sequence. This sample stems from a study of high-grade serous ovarian cancer treatment subgroups. Tumor samples were taken before definitive surgery or chemotherapy. The germline V and J ends were trimmed by 1 base and 5 bases, with 2 bases remaining between them. Germline lookup yields CDR1 GTSNPN and CDR2 SVGIG (reference sequence). This CDR3 is 10 amino acids long. Sequencing used immunoSEQ multiplex PCR; TCRdb keeps in-frame clones, though not all of them. This table has some 5,800 clones, 75% to 85% appearing once. This receptor was taken from a human donor with high-grade serous ovarian cancer. Material for sequencing was tumor tissue. The chain couples TRBV30 to TRBJ1-1; D remains ambiguous. CDR3 loop: CAWSDTEAFF. Written as DNA, the CDR3 is TGTGCCTGGAGTGATACTGAAGCTTTCTTT.